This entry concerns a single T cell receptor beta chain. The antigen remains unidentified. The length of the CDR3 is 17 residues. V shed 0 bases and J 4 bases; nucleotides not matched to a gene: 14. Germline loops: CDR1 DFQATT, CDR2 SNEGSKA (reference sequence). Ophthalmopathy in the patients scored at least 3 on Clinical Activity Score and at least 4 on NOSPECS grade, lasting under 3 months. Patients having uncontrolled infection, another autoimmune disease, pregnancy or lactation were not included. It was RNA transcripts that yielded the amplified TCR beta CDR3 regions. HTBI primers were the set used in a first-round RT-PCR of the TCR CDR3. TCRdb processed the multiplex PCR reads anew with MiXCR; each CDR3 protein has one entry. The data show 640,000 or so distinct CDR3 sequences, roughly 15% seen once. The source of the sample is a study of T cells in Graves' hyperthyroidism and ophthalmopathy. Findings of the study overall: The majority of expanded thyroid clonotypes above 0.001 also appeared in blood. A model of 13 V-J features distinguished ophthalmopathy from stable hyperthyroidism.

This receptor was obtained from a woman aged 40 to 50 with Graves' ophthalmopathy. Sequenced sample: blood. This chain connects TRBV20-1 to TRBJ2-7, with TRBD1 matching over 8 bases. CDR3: CSARDISPGQGIYEQYF. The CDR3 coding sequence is TGCAGTGCTAGAGATATCAGCCCTGGACAGGGTATTTACGAGCAGTACTTC.